The clone carrying this T cell receptor (beta chain) has at least ten counts. The antigen is undetermined. This sample was taken from a study of T cells in Graves' hyperthyroidism and ophthalmopathy. Whole-study results and caveats: Most thyroid clonotypes expanded above 0.001 appeared in blood too. By a 13 V-J model, ophthalmopathy was set apart from stable hyperthyroidism.

Germline trimming cut 2 bases from V and 3 bases from J; bases unmatched to any gene: 1. This CDR3 is 13 amino acids long. CDR1 MDHEN and CDR2 SYDVKM come from the germline V gene. Amplified TCR beta CDR3 regions came from RNA transcripts. Using the HTBI primer set, a first-round RT-PCR was run on the TCR CDR3. MiXCR, run by TCRdb on the multiplex PCR reads, gives a single entry per CDR3 protein. The sample has around 350,000 distinct CDR3 sequences; roughly 15% are singletons. The chain joins TRBV28 to TRBJ2-7, with 7 nucleotides matching TRBD1. The clonotype was recovered from a woman aged 55-69 years with Graves' ophthalmopathy. The sequenced sample was blood. CDR3 sequence: CASSLGQVYEQYF. The CDR3, as DNA: TGTGCCAGCAGTTTAGGACAGGTCTACGAGCAGTACTTC.